Below are 22 T cell receptor beta chains sequenced from a single sample in a study of cytomegalovirus exposure and HLA in healthy donors. Assay: immunoSEQ multiplex PCR; the TCRdb copy retains only in-frame clones and omits some. The profile covers 100,000 to 120,000 clones, with over 85% appearing a single time and 1.5% to 2% taken by the ten largest. Sequenced: PBMCs. Every receptor here comes from a woman under 30 in good health and CMV-seronegative.

V is TRBV7-3 and J is TRBJ1-1; 10 bases align to TRBD1. The length of the CDR3 is 14 residues. Unmatched junction bases numbered 4, after V lost 5 bases and J lost 4 bases. Germline CDR1 and CDR2: SGHTA and FQGTGA. DNA of the CDR3: TGTGCCAGCAGCCGGGACAGGGGAGGCACTGAAGCTTTCTTT. As protein: CASSRDRGGTEAFF. Drawing the rest from reference TRBV7-3 and TRBJ1-1, the complete variable domain is GAGVSQTPSNKVTEKGKYVELRCDPISGHTALYWYRQSLGQGPEFLIYFQGTGAADDSGLPNDRFFAVRPEGSVSTLKIQRTERGDSAVYLCASSRDRGGTEAFFGQGTRLTVV.

The table lists this clone with a count of one. The chain joins TRBV28 to TRBJ2-7; D unresolved. This CDR3 spans 13 amino acids. From germline, CDR1 is MDHEN and CDR2 SYDVKM. V lost 6 bases to trimming and J lost 4 bases, with 13 bases between them. CDR3 sequence (DNA): TGTGCCAGCAGCCCCGGTCGGAGATACGAGCAGTACTTC. Protein product: CASSPGRRYEQYF.

V gene TRBV5-4 combines with J gene TRBJ1-1, with D possibly matching TRBD1 (5 bases). CDR3 size: 16 residues. Trimming stripped 4 bases from V and 0 bases from J, with 16 bases between. Germline V gene sequence: CDR1 SGHNT, CDR2 YYREEE (reference sequence). DNA of the CDR3: TGTGCCAGCAGCACCCCCGACAGAGCCATGAACACTGAAGCTTTCTTT. It encodes CASSTPDRAMNTEAFF. Looking up the rest from reference TRBV5-4 and TRBJ1-1 gives the full variable domain: ETGVTQSPTHLIKTRGQQVTLRCSSQSGHNTVSWYQQALGQGPQFIFQYYREEENGRGNFPPRFSGLQFPNYSSELNVNALELDDSALYLCASSTPDRAMNTEAFFGQGTRLTVV.

In regard to this clone: One end of the junction varies from germline; a read error may be responsible. The rearrangement joins TRBV15 to TRBJ1-5; no firm D call. The V gene's germline CDR1 is LNHNV and CDR2 YYDKDF (reference sequence). The CDR3 is made up of 14 amino acids. The CDR3 spells CATRFGQSSQPQHF. The DNA for the CDR3 is TGTGCCACCAGGTTTGGGCAGAGCAGTCAGCCCCAGCATTTT.

The chain carries TRBV18 and TRBJ1-5; D may be TRBD1 (6 bases). Germline values: CDR1 KGHSH, CDR2 LQKENI. There are 15 residues in the CDR3. V gave up 3 bases and J gave up 4 bases, with 13 bases separating them. The CDR3 loop reads CASSPGWGRNQPQHF. The CDR3 DNA reads as TGTGCCAGCTCACCCGGCTGGGGGCGGAATCAGCCCCAGCATTTT.

This chain connects TRBV10-3 to TRBJ2-2, with 9 bases that match TRBD1. The CDR3 is 13 residues long. Trimming cost V 7 bases and J 5 bases; bases outside gene matches: 2. CDR1 is ENHRY and CDR2 is SYGVKD in the germline V gene. In DNA form, the CDR3 reads TGTGCCATCACCGGGACAGGGACCGGGGAGCTGTTTTTT. This translates into CAITGTGTGELFF.

The chain carries TRBV7-6 and TRBJ1-1, with a tentative D call TRBD1 (5 bases). The germline V gene encodes CDR1 SGHVS and CDR2 FNYEAQ. CDR3 length: 13 residues. Deletions cut 5 bases from V and 4 bases from J, with 11 bases between. CDR3 loop: CASSGGYSTEAFF. CDR3 DNA: TGTGCCAGCAGCGGGGGGTACAGCACTGAAGCTTTCTTT. Combining the CDR3 with reference TRBV7-6 and TRBJ1-1 gives the whole variable domain GAGVSQSPRYKVTKRGQDVALRCDPISGHVSLYWYRQALGQGPEFLTYFNYEAQQDKSGLPNDRFSAERPEGSISTLTIQRTEQRDSAMYRCASSGGYSTEAFFGQGTRLTVV.

The chain links TRBV19 to TRBJ1-1, with a tentative D call TRBD1 (5 bases). V lost 9 bases to trimming and J lost 6 bases, with 14 bases between them. CDR3 length equals 12 residues. The V gene's germline CDR1 is LNHDA and CDR2 SQIVND (reference sequence). CDR3 nucleotides: TGTGCCAGCGTAGGGGTTCCCTCTGAAGCTTTCTTT. The encoded protein is CASVGVPSEAFF. The entire variable domain, with the rest obtained from reference TRBV19 and TRBJ1-1, is as follows: DGGITQSPKYLFRKEGQNVTLSCEQNLNHDAMYWYRQDPGQGLRLIYYSQIVNDFQKGDIAEGYSVSREKKESFPLTVTSAQKNPTAFYLCASVGVPSEAFFGQGTRLTVV.

The rearrangement links TRBV9 to TRBJ1-2; TRBD1 aligns across 7 bases. Germline CDR1 reads SGDLS; CDR2 reads YYNGEE. CDR3 length equals 13 residues. Germline trimming cut 0 bases from V and 7 bases from J; bases unmatched to any gene: 3. CDR3 sequence (DNA): TGTGCCAGCAGCGTAGTACAGGGGACTGGCTACACCTTC. It is translated as CASSVVQGTGYTF.

This clone was counted once. The chain employs TRBV2 and TRBJ2-7; the match to TRBD2 covers 10 bases. Germline CDR1 is SNHLY and CDR2 is FYNNEI. Trimming took 6 bases from V and 3 from J; bases not matched to a gene: 8. This CDR3 is 15 amino acids long. The CDR3 protein is CASSLPSGSDYEQYF. The CDR3 bases are TGTGCCAGCAGCCTTCCTAGCGGGAGCGACTACGAGCAGTACTTC.

The sample holds one count of this clone. V and J are TRBV10-1 and TRBJ1-1; 8 positions match TRBD1. Germline CDR1 reads WNHNN; CDR2 reads SYGVQD (reference sequence). J lost 1 base, V lost 5 bases, and 9 bases had no gene match. The CDR3 loop spans 16 amino acids. The CDR3 reads CASSKSGQGANTEAFF. The CDR3 DNA reads TGCGCCAGCAGTAAATCTGGACAGGGAGCGAACACTGAAGCTTTCTTT.

V is TRBV6-5 and J is TRBJ1-2; 9 nucleotides align to TRBD1. CDR3 length: 11 residues. CDR1 is MNHEY and CDR2 is SVGAGI in the germline V gene. Trimming took 10 bases from V and 8 from J; bases not matched to a gene: 5. CDR3 in amino acids: CATRDRAGYTF. The CDR3 DNA reads as TGTGCCACCCGGGACAGGGCCGGCTACACCTTC.

This clone was recorded only once. The chain recombines TRBV9 with TRBJ2-3; tentatively, D is TRBD2 (5 bases). The germline gives CDR1 SGDLS, CDR2 YYNGEE. Trimming removed 0 bases from V and 0 bases from J, with 8 bases in between. CDR3 length: 15 residues. The CDR3 loop reads CASSVEGASTDTQYF. CDR3 DNA: TGTGCCAGCAGCGTAGAGGGAGCTAGCACAGATACGCAGTATTTT.

The chain carries TRBV5-4 and TRBJ1-2, with 7 bases fitting TRBD1. Per the germline V gene, CDR1 is SGHNT and CDR2 is YYREEE (reference sequence). V was clipped by 1 base and J by 8 bases; unmatched bases: 5. This CDR3 is 13 amino acids long. In nucleotides, the CDR3 is TGTGCCAGCAGCTTGAGGAGGGGGCAAGGCTACACCTTC. Translating it yields CASSLRRGQGYTF.

The chain combines TRBV7-2 with TRBJ1-2, with 12 bases matching TRBD1. CDR3 length: 16 amino acids. V gave up 3 bases and J gave up 3 bases; unmatched junction bases: 5. The germline V gene encodes CDR1 SGHTA and CDR2 FQGNSA. The DNA for the CDR3 is TGTGCCAGCAGCTTTGGGACAGGGGGCGAGGACTATGGCTACACCTTC. This gives the protein CASSFGTGGEDYGYTF.

The V gene is TRBV27, the J gene TRBJ2-7; 8 nucleotides align to TRBD1. With V trimmed by 4 bases and J by 2 bases, 7 bases remained unmatched. This CDR3 spans 15 amino acids. Germline V lookup: CDR1 MNHEY, CDR2 SMNVEV (reference sequence). CDR3 sequence (DNA): TGTGCCAGCAGTTCCCGGACAGGGCAGACCTACGAGCAGTACTTC. Amino acids: CASSSRTGQTYEQYF.

This chain connects TRBV28 to TRBJ2-6; D gene unclear. The CDR3 has 14 residues. The germline V gene encodes CDR1 MDHEN and CDR2 SYDVKM. Trimming stripped 5 bases from V and 5 bases from J, with 10 bases between. The CDR3 here is CASSPGGRANVLTF. CDR3 DNA: TGTGCCAGCAGTCCTGGCGGCAGGGCCAACGTCCTGACTTTC.

The chain recombines TRBV15 with TRBJ1-1; D call uncertain. The germline V gene has CDR1 LNHNV and CDR2 YYDKDF (reference sequence). The ends were cut back, 0 bases at V and 4 bases at J, with 9 bases in the middle. This CDR3 region has 14 residues. The CDR3 DNA reads TGTGCCACCAGCAGAGATAGCGGTTCCACTGAAGCTTTCTTT. Translation: CATSRDSGSTEAFF.

The J gene is TRBJ1-2, the V gene TRBV4-1; D might be TRBD1 (5 bases). V shed 5 bases and J shed 7 bases, with 20 bases lying between them. The CDR3 covers 15 residues. Germline values: CDR1 MGHRA, CDR2 YSYEKL. CDR3 in DNA: TGCGCCAGCAGCTCACAGGCTCGAGGAGGGCGTGGCTACACCTTC. Its translation is CASSSQARGGRGYTF.

This chain links TRBV10-2 with TRBJ2-7, with D possibly matching TRBD1 (6 bases). Germline loops: CDR1 WSHSY, CDR2 SAAADI. Trimming took 8 bases from V and 2 from J, leaving 19 bases between them. The CDR3 spans 15 residues. CDR3 sequence: CASRITGTFTYEQYF. The CDR3 DNA is TGCGCCAGCCGGATAACCGGGACATTTACCTACGAGCAGTACTTC.

The chain combines TRBV28 with TRBJ2-3; 7 bases line up with TRBD2. The CDR3 covers 14 residues. Trimming at V came to 6 bases and at J to 0 bases, leaving 3 bases not matched to a gene. Germline V lookup: CDR1 MDHEN, CDR2 SYDVKM. For the CDR3, the DNA is TGTGCCAGCAGACTTAGCGGGAGCACAGATACGCAGTATTTT. Protein sequence: CASRLSGSTDTQYF.

The count of this clone is one. This chain connects TRBV5-1 to TRBJ2-7; tentatively, D is TRBD2 (6 bases). The CDR3 has 16 residues. Per germline, CDR1 SGHRS and CDR2 YFSETQ. The V gene lost 2 bases and the J gene lost 0 bases, with 15 bases spanning the gap. CDR3 nucleotide sequence: TGCGCCAGCAGCTTAATTGCTGGGGGGAACTCCTACGAGCAGTACTTC. Its protein product is CASSLIAGGNSYEQYF.